The rows below give T cell receptor beta chains drawn from one sample of a study of blood T cell repertoires in COVID-19. The table came from immunoSEQ multiplex PCR; TCRdb's copy has only in-frame clones and leaves some out. There are around 300,000 clones in the sample; almost 90% occur only once, and 2.9% lies in the top ten. The specimen sequenced was peripheral blood. The receptors here all came from a woman in her 30s with COVID-19, enrolled during active disease. Both conserved end residues are part of each CDR3. D genes are given only for firm matches. Some rows mark clone size as missing; the rest say once, few, many or name a class of expanded clone.

j_gene,abundance,v_gene,d_gene,CDR3aa,CDR3nt
TRBJ2-1,.,TRBV5-1,.,CASKDSHNEQFF,TGCGCCAGCAAAGACAGCCACAATGAGCAGTTCTTC
TRBJ1-3,once,TRBV19,.,CASSTQTARAGAGNTIYF,TGTGCCAGTAGTACCCAAACCGCGCGGGCAGGGGCTGGAAACACCATATATTTT
TRBJ1-5,.,TRBV7-2,TRBD1,CASSLRDSSYQPQHF,TGTGCCAGCAGCTTACGGGACAGTAGTTATCAGCCCCAGCATTTT
TRBJ2-2,.,TRBV24-1,.,CATSGGWGGGELFF,TGTGCCACCAGTGGGGGTTGGGGCGGCGGGGAGCTGTTTTTT
TRBJ1-1,.,TRBV29-1,.,CSVEWTDNTEAFF,TGCAGCGTTGAATGGACAGATAACACTGAAGCTTTCTTT
TRBJ2-1,.,TRBV9,TRBD1,CASSAGTGDWDEQFF,TGTGCCAGCAGCGCCGGGACAGGGGACTGGGATGAGCAGTTCTTC
TRBJ2-3,.,TRBV7-2,.,CASSLNLLARSSTDTQYF,TGTGCCAGCAGCTTAAATTTGCTCGCGCGGTCTAGCACAGATACGCAGTATTTT
TRBJ2-7,.,TRBV6-6,TRBD1,CASSYSGQPDEQYF,TGTGCCAGCAGTTACTCGGGACAGCCGGACGAGCAGTACTTC
TRBJ2-3,.,TRBV6-7,TRBD2,CASSSPSGRFPDTQYF,TGTGCCAGCAGTTCCCCTAGCGGGAGGTTCCCAGATACGCAGTATTTT
TRBJ1-2,.,TRBV15,TRBD1,CATSRDDRADGYTF,TGTGCCACCAGCAGAGATGACAGGGCGGATGGCTACACCTTC
TRBJ1-2,.,TRBV9,.,CASSVDWLANYGYTF,TGTGCCAGCAGCGTAGATTGGTTAGCTAACTATGGCTACACCTTC
TRBJ1-6,.,TRBV14,TRBD1,CASSLGTGWNSPLHF,TGTGCCAGCAGCCTTGGGACAGGATGGAATTCACCCCTCCACTTT
TRBJ1-1,.,TRBV10-2,.,CASSGRLSTEAFF,TGCGCCAGCAGTGGGAGGTTGTCCACTGAAGCTTTCTTT
TRBJ1-4,.,TRBV14,.,CASSQRPAGPKGTNEKLFF,TGTGCCAGCAGCCAACGCCCCGCGGGGCCCAAAGGGACTAATGAAAAACTGTTTTTT
TRBJ2-5,.,TRBV7-2,TRBD2,CASSVQAGGGETQYF,TGTGCCAGCAGCGTGCAAGCGGGAGGCGGAGAGACCCAGTACTTC
TRBJ2-1,.,TRBV2,TRBD2,CASGTSVQFF,TGTGCCAGCGGGACTAGCGTACAGTTCTTC
TRBJ1-2,.,TRBV5-6,.,CASSPTLGGTIYGYTF,TGTGCCAGCAGCCCGACCCTAGGCGGCACAATCTATGGCTACACCTTC
TRBJ1-4,.,TRBV5-1,.,CASSLVGGAATNEKLFF,TGCGCCAGCAGCTTGGTGGGAGGGGCCGCAACTAATGAAAAACTGTTTTTT
TRBJ2-1,once,TRBV6-4,.,CASSDTTDNEQFF,TGTGCCAGCAGTGACACGACAGACAATGAGCAGTTCTTC
TRBJ2-3,.,TRBV27,TRBD1,CASSPSGTGTDTQYF,TGTGCCAGCAGTCCGTCCGGGACAGGGACAGATACGCAGTATTTT
TRBJ1-2,.,TRBV10-2,TRBD1,CASLRDSYGYTF,TGCGCCAGCCTCCGGGACAGCTATGGCTACACCTTC
TRBJ2-7,.,TRBV2,TRBD2,CASSEASGNSHEQYF,TGTGCCAGCAGTGAGGCTAGCGGGAATAGCCACGAGCAGTACTTC
TRBJ1-3,.,TRBV5-1,.,CASSLDGRPDSFSGNTIYF,TGCGCCAGCAGCTTGGATGGGAGACCGGACAGCTTCTCTGGAAACACCATATATTTT
TRBJ2-1,.,TRBV27,TRBD1,CASSLLGQGAYEQFF,TGTGCCAGCAGTTTATTGGGACAGGGGGCATATGAGCAGTTCTTC
TRBJ2-7,.,TRBV29-1,.,CSVQADYEQYF,TGCAGCGTACAGGCGGACTACGAGCAGTACTTC
TRBJ1-5,.,TRBV2,TRBD1,CATKGQGLDQPQHF,TGTGCCACCAAGGGACAGGGGTTAGATCAGCCCCAGCATTTT
TRBJ1-2,.,TRBV28,TRBD1,CASSLESTGGSGYTF,TGTGCCAGCAGTTTGGAGTCAACAGGGGGCTCTGGCTACACCTTC
TRBJ1-4,.,TRBV7-9,.,CASSFSGEGGEKLFF,TGTGCCAGCAGCTTCAGTGGCGAGGGTGGGGAAAAACTGTTTTTT
TRBJ2-7,.,TRBV6-2/TRBV6-3,.,CASSYSKRNLAYEQYF,TGTGCCAGCAGTTACTCGAAGCGAAACCTTGCCTACGAGCAGTACTTC